A selection of T cell receptor beta chains follows, all from one sample in a study of T cells after yellow fever vaccination. MiXCR, run by TCRdb on the 5' RACE reads, gives a single entry per CDR3 protein. The sample holds 300,000 or so distinct CDR3 sequences, roughly 8.4% seen once. This sample comprised PBMCs, obtained around 45 days after the first yellow fever vaccination. These receptors all come from a man younger than 35 who received the YFV17D yellow fever vaccine. The CDR3 runs from the conserved cysteine through the conserved F or W. The D gene is left open where the match is weak. A row's size may be missing; if present it is once, few, many or a size class.

CDR3 protein	CDR3 DNA	V gene	J gene	clone size	D gene
CATSYRGFDSYTF	TGTGCCACCAGCTACCGAGGGTTTGATAGCTACACCTTC	TRBV15	TRBJ1-2	.	.
CASSPNGPLVNQPQHF	TGTGCCAGCTCACCAAACGGACCGTTAGTTAATCAGCCCCAGCATTTT	TRBV18	TRBJ1-5	few	.
CASSPPVAGEETQYF	TGCGCCAGCAGCCCCCCCGTAGCGGGGGAAGAGACCCAGTACTTC	TRBV5-1	TRBJ2-5	many	TRBD2
CASSLGRIHF	TGTGCCAGCAGTTTGGGCAGAATCCACTTT	TRBV12-3/TRBV12-4	TRBJ1-6	few	.
CASSLSQGAVSYF	TGCGCCAGCAGCTTATCGCAGGGCGCGGTATCTTACTTC	TRBV5-1	TRBJ2-5	many	.
CASSFGQGFYEQYF	TGTGCCAGCAGTTTTGGACAGGGATTCTACGAGCAGTACTTC	TRBV7-9	TRBJ2-7	.	TRBD1
CASSPLGQLYEQYF	TGTGCCAGCTCACCACTAGGACAGCTTTACGAGCAGTACTTC	TRBV18	TRBJ2-7	.	.
CSVELFPGQGMNTEAFF	TGCAGCGTTGAGTTATTCCCGGGACAGGGAATGAACACTGAAGCTTTCTTT	TRBV29-1	TRBJ1-1	.	TRBD1
CATSSREDNEQFF	TGTGCCACCAGTTCCCGGGAAGACAATGAGCAGTTCTTC	TRBV24-1	TRBJ2-1	few	.
CALRFTNNSPLHF	TGTGCCCTGCGATTCACGAATAATTCACCCCTCCACTTT	TRBV6-2/TRBV6-3	TRBJ1-6	few	.
CASSPTVPGTGDGYTF	TGTGCCAGCAGTCCCACCGTTCCGGGGACAGGGGATGGCTACACCTTC	TRBV2	TRBJ1-2	few	TRBD1
CASSLTGSPEAFF	TGCGCCAGCAGCTTGACAGGGTCCCCTGAAGCTTTCTTT	TRBV5-1	TRBJ1-1	few	.
CASSLIPGSYNSPLHF	TGCGCCAGCAGCTTAATTCCTGGCTCCTATAATTCACCCCTCCACTTT	TRBV5-1	TRBJ1-6	few	.
CSGTSSGNTIYF	TGCAGCGGTACAAGCTCTGGAAACACCATATATTTT	TRBV29-1	TRBJ1-3	few	.
CASSLGLENTGELFF	TGTGCCAGCAGCTTGGGGTTAGAGAACACCGGGGAGCTGTTTTTT	TRBV5-4	TRBJ2-2	.	.
CASSQDVQIYYEQYF	TGCGCCAGCAGCCAAGATGTACAGATCTACTACGAGCAGTACTTC	TRBV4-3	TRBJ2-7	.	.
CSVAPSGNTIYF	TGCAGCGTTGCGCCCTCTGGAAACACCATATATTTT	TRBV29-1	TRBJ1-3	many	.
CASSGGQFSPLHF	TGTGCCAGCAGTGGGGGACAGTTTTCACCCCTCCACTTT	TRBV12-3/TRBV12-4	TRBJ1-6	few	TRBD1